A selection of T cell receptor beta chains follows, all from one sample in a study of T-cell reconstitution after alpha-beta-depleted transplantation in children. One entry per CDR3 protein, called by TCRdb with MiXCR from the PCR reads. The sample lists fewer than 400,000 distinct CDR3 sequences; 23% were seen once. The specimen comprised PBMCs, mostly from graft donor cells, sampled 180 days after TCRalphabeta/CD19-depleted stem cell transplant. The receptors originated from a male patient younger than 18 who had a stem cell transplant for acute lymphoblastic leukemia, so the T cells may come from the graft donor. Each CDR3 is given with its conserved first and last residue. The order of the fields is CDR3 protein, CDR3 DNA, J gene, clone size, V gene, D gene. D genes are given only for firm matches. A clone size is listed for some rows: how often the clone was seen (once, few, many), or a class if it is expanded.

cdr3_aa: CSAGGLLGGSFTDTQYF
cdr3_nt: TGCAGTGCTGGGGGCCTATTGGGCGGGTCCTTTACAGATACGCAGTATTTT
j_call: TRBJ2-3
clone_size: .
v_call: TRBV20-1
d_call: .

cdr3_aa: CAWSGGISPLHF
cdr3_nt: TGTGCCTGGAGTGGCGGCATTTCACCCCTCCACTTT
j_call: TRBJ1-6
clone_size: .
v_call: TRBV30
d_call: .

cdr3_aa: CATSRDYSGSHEQFF
cdr3_nt: TGTGCCACCAGCAGAGATTACAGCGGGAGCCATGAGCAGTTCTTC
j_call: TRBJ2-1
clone_size: few
v_call: TRBV15
d_call: TRBD2

cdr3_aa: CASRPGLRTDTQYF
cdr3_nt: TGTGCCAGCAGGCCGGGACTGAGAACAGATACGCAGTATTTT
j_call: TRBJ2-3
clone_size: .
v_call: TRBV27
d_call: .

cdr3_aa: CASSYVRRAGELFF
cdr3_nt: TGTGCCAGCAGCTACGTTCGGAGGGCCGGGGAGCTGTTTTTT
j_call: TRBJ2-2
clone_size: .
v_call: TRBV7-2
d_call: .

cdr3_aa: CSALGTVSGNTIYF
cdr3_nt: TGCAGTGCACTAGGGACTGTCTCTGGAAACACCATATATTTT
j_call: TRBJ1-3
clone_size: .
v_call: TRBV20-1
d_call: .

cdr3_aa: CASSYDRVHYEAFF
cdr3_nt: TGTGCCAGCAGTTACGACAGGGTCCACTATGAAGCTTTCTTT
j_call: TRBJ1-1
clone_size: many
v_call: TRBV6-5
d_call: TRBD1

cdr3_aa: CASSLVSSYNEQFF
cdr3_nt: TGTGCCAGCAGCCTAGTTAGCTCCTACAATGAGCAGTTCTTC
j_call: TRBJ2-1
clone_size: many
v_call: TRBV7-9
d_call: .

cdr3_aa: CASRRTSGVSYEQYF
cdr3_nt: TGCGCCAGCAGGAGGACTAGCGGGGTCTCCTACGAGCAGTACTTC
j_call: TRBJ2-7
clone_size: few
v_call: TRBV5-1
d_call: TRBD2

cdr3_aa: CASSLGASGTSSIQYF
cdr3_nt: TGCGCCAGCAGCTTGGGTGCTAGCGGGACGAGCAGCATTCAGTACTTC
j_call: TRBJ2-4
clone_size: few
v_call: TRBV5-1
d_call: TRBD2